This T cell receptor (beta chain) was captured by sequencing in a study of OX40 agonist ivuxolimab in advanced cancers. Across the study: It was permissible to have had prior anti-PD-1, anti-PD-L1 or anti-CTLA-4 therapy, and over 35% had some.

TCRdb's copy holds only in-frame clones and misses some; the assay was immunoSEQ multiplex PCR. The sample carries some 83,000 clones, approximately 93% recorded once. This TCR was sampled from an adult with an advanced solid tumor such as melanoma, head and neck, liver or kidney cancer. Sequenced here: CD4+ or CD8+ T cells sorted from blood, sampled in a trial of the OX40 agonist ivuxolimab.

CDR3 bases: TGTGCCAGCAGTTACCCCCTTGGGACCCTCCACTTT. It specifies CASSYPLGTLHF. The chain employs TRBV6-5 and TRBJ1-6; D is ambiguous. CDR3 length equals 12 residues. Germline V gene lookup returns CDR1 MNHEY and CDR2 SVGAGI. Trimming cost V 2 bases and J 14 bases, with 10 bases left between them.